The 15 T cell receptor beta chains listed next were all sequenced from one sample in a study. In TCRdb, the RT-PCR reads were re-called with MiXCR into one record per CDR3 protein. The sample holds approximately 720,000 distinct CDR3 sequences, 12% to 15% seen once. Sample: memory CD4+ T cells from blood. These receptors originate from a female donor in good health, serving as a healthy control.

This rearrangement joins TRBV5-6 to TRBJ1-2; a weak D match, TRBD1 (6 bases). Trimming removed 1 base at V and 10 bases at J, with 17 bases between. The germline gives CDR1 SGHDT, CDR2 YYEEEE. This CDR3 has 14 amino acids. The chain's CDR3 is CASSLPRGPTSYTF. CDR3 DNA sequence: TGTGCCAGCAGCTTGCCCAGGGGCCCCACTTCCTACACCTTC.

The rearrangement uses TRBV12-3 or TRBV12-4 and TRBJ1-4; D gene uncertain. The CDR3 sequence is 14 residues long. The V and J ends lost 6 bases and 6 bases respectively, with 14 bases between them. CDR3 sequence reads: CASSHARMDEKLFF. DNA for the CDR3: TGTGCCAGCAGCCACGCCCGAATGGATGAAAAACTGTTTTTT.

This clonotype has only a few counts. V and J are TRBV10-2 and TRBJ2-7, with a tentative D call TRBD1 (6 bases). The V gene's germline CDR1 is WSHSY and CDR2 SAAADI. Deletions cut 4 bases from V and 1 base from J, with 20 bases between. This CDR3 is built from 17 residues. This chain's CDR3 is CASSGRRDNSFSYEQYF. The CDR3 nucleotides are TGCGCCAGCAGTGGCCGACGGGACAATAGCTTTTCCTACGAGCAGTACTTC.

This rearrangement joins TRBV20-1 to TRBJ2-5; either TRBD1 or TRBD2 may supply D (5 bases each). V was trimmed by 5 bases and J by 7 bases, leaving 26 bases between them. The CDR3 length is 16 residues. Germline CDR1 is DFQATT and CDR2 is SNEGSKA (reference sequence). The CDR3 DNA is TGCAGTGCTCCCCGTCTCGCGAGGGGAATGCAGGGGACCCAGTACTTC. It yields the protein CSAPRLARGMQGTQYF.

Only a few counts were recorded for this clonotype. This sequence joins TRBV20-1 and TRBJ2-5; D remains ambiguous. The CDR3 totals 12 residues. CDR1 is DFQATT and CDR2 is SNEGSKA in the germline V gene (reference sequence). V was cut by 5 bases and J by 0 bases, with 7 bases left in between. The CDR3 DNA sequence: TGCAGTGCTCTCTCTTACCAAGAGACCCAGTACTTC. As protein: CSALSYQETQYF.

The chain has TRBV9 and TRBJ1-2; D unresolved. The CDR3 is 15 residues long. Trimming took 0 bases from V and 2 from J, leaving 11 bases between them. Germline V gives CDR1 SGDLS, CDR2 YYNGEE. The CDR3 sequence: CASSVESRLNYGYTF. CDR3 sequence (DNA): TGTGCCAGCAGCGTAGAGTCTCGGCTCAACTATGGCTACACCTTC.

This clonotype was recorded a few times. The DNA for the CDR3 is TGCAGTGCCAACCGGGGAACGAACACCGGGGAGCTGTTTTTT. As protein: CSANRGTNTGELFF. The chain combines TRBV20-1 with TRBJ2-2, with D tentatively TRBD2 (5 bases). The CDR3 covers 14 residues. V was clipped by 6 bases and J by 0 bases, with 11 bases between them. Germline V gene sequence: CDR1 DFQATT, CDR2 SNEGSKA (reference sequence).

This clonotype was counted many times. The gene calls are TRBV10-2 and TRBJ2-1, with 9 bases lining up with TRBD1. This CDR3 region has 16 residues. With V trimmed by 7 bases and J by 7 bases, 14 bases remained unmatched. Per germline, CDR1 WSHSY and CDR2 SAAADI. The CDR3 sequence: CASNPPGQGSRNEQFF. CDR3 DNA sequence: TGCGCCAGCAACCCCCCCGGACAGGGGAGTAGAAATGAGCAGTTCTTC.

This clonotype was found a few times. This CDR3 is CASSHDNTGTGAFPPEKLFF. CDR3 nucleotides: TGTGCCAGCAGCCATGACAACACCGGGACAGGGGCCTTCCCTCCCGAAAAACTGTTTTTT. The chain has TRBV4-2 and TRBJ1-4; 10 bases match TRBD1. With 3 bases clipped from V and 8 bases from J, the junction kept 21 bases outside the gene matches. The CDR3 contains 20 residues. Germline V gene data show CDR1 as LGHNA and CDR2 as YNFKEQ.

This clonotype was recorded a few times. The chain uses TRBV12-3 or TRBV12-4 and TRBJ1-1; D remains ambiguous. The CDR3 has 12 amino acids. Deletions cut 6 bases from V and 3 bases from J, with 8 bases between. The CDR3 DNA reads TGTGCCAGCAGAATAACGGACACTGAAGCTTTCTTT. Translation gives CASRITDTEAFF.

This chain joins TRBV20-1 and TRBJ2-1, with TRBD2 matching 10 bases. Germline-derived CDR1 and CDR2 are DFQATT and SNEGSKA (reference sequence). Unmatched junction bases numbered 9, after V lost 6 bases and J lost 10 bases. This CDR3 is built from 13 residues. The DNA of the CDR3 is TGCAGTGCCGGGACTAGCGTTTACGGGGAGCAGTTCTTC. This gives the protein CSAGTSVYGEQFF.

This clonotype was observed a few times. The CDR3 sequence: CASSGPFHLMNTEAFF. The CDR3 nucleotides are TGTGCCAGCAGTGGGCCCTTCCATTTGATGAACACTGAAGCTTTCTTT. The chain is built from TRBV6-1 and TRBJ1-1, with unresolved D. Per the germline V gene, CDR1 is MNHNS and CDR2 is SASEGT. V lost 4 bases and J lost 0, with 15 bases in between. The CDR3 spans 16 residues.

About this clonotype itself: One end of the junction does not line up with germline, which may come from a read error. The genes are TRBV6-1 and TRBJ1-2, with D possibly TRBD1 on 5 matching bases. Germline loops: CDR1 MNHNS, CDR2 SASEGT. The CDR3 is 15 amino acids. CDR3: CASSEGGGNFYVYTF. DNA of the CDR3: TGTGCCAGCAGTGAAGGGGGGGGAAACTTCTATGTCTACACCTTC.

There are a few counts of this clonotype. The J gene is TRBJ1-6, the V gene TRBV12-3 or TRBV12-4, with D perhaps matching TRBD1 (5 bases). CDR3 length: 14 residues. The germline V and J ends were trimmed by 2 bases and 9 bases, with 11 bases remaining between them. The CDR3 loop reads CASSLLNGASPLHF. The CDR3 DNA is TGTGCCAGCAGTTTACTAAATGGGGCTTCACCCCTCCACTTT.

This clonotype was detected many times. The chain recombines TRBV10-3 with TRBJ2-2, with 8 nucleotides matching TRBD2. V lost 4 bases, J lost 0 bases, and 1 base stayed unmatched. Looked up from germline, CDR1 is ENHRY and CDR2 is SYGVKD. The CDR3 consists of 15 residues. The CDR3 here is CAISGSGANTGELFF. CDR3 bases: TGTGCCATCAGTGGTAGCGGGGCGAACACCGGGGAGCTGTTTTTT.